The text below deals with one TCR beta chain. Via MiXCR, TCRdb re-called the 5' RACE reads, giving one row per CDR3 protein. Of roughly 700,000 distinct CDR3 sequences listed, 8.6% are singletons. These data belong to a study of identical twins. The CDR3 contains 12 residues. Per germline, CDR1 MNHEY and CDR2 SVGAGI. V gave up 7 bases and J gave up 2 bases, with 7 bases separating them. The same sample was also studied in work on yellow fever vaccine responses in identical twins.

The sequence was collected from a woman between 18 and 29 years old in good health. The gene calls are TRBV6-5 and TRBJ2-3; D unclear. The sample consisted of PBMCs. The CDR3 nucleotides read TGTGCCAGCAAGACTCTCACAGATACGCAGTATTTT. This gives the protein CASKTLTDTQYF.